This T cell receptor (beta chain) came from a study of T-cell memory formation after mild COVID-19. The study's findings and limits: Still unconfirmed is whether the second-wave clones peaking on day 37 recognized SARS-CoV-2. Among contracting clones, CD4+ were mainly CM/EM and CD8+ enriched in EMRA.

V lost 5 bases, J lost 3 bases, and 4 bases lay in between. This CDR3 comprises 11 residues. In germline, CDR1 is SEHNR, CDR2 FQNEAQ (reference sequence). TCRdb ran MiXCR on the 5' RACE reads and lists one entry per CDR3 protein. The sample has roughly 340,000 distinct CDR3 sequences; around a sixth are singletons. As for this clonotype: Its antigen is unknown.

This TCR was recovered from a man aged 18 to 35 who had mild COVID-19 (a few samples of this study predate the infection). Cell type and time point are not known. Sequenced sample: PBMCs or a T cell subset sorted from them (not recorded which). This sequence joins TRBV7-9 and TRBJ1-2; D gene unclear. The CDR3 sequence: CASSADYGYTF. DNA of the CDR3: TGTGCCAGCAGCGCCGACTATGGCTACACCTTC.